These 32 T cell receptor beta chains were sequenced from one sample in a study of cytomegalovirus exposure and HLA in healthy donors. The PCR employed 60 Vbeta primers together with 13 Jbeta primers. Produced via immunoSEQ multiplex PCR; TCRdb's table is partial and in-frame only. This table holds about 200,000 clones. Sequencing was done on a sample of PBMCs. These receptors were collected from a girl aged 2 to 10 in good health and CMV-seropositive.

The V gene is TRBV2, the J gene TRBJ2-6; a weak D match, TRBD1 (8 bases). Germline CDR1 reads SNHLY; CDR2 reads FYNNEI. Between the trimmed V and J ends, which lost 6 bases and 0 bases, there was a span of 15 bases. CDR3 length equals 17 residues. The CDR3 sequence: CASSGQGGISGANVLTF. Here the CDR3 DNA reads TGTGCCAGCAGCGGACAGGGAGGGATCTCTGGGGCCAACGTCCTGACTTTC. Based on the CDR3 plus reference TRBV2 and TRBJ2-6, the full variable domain is EPEVTQTPSHQVTQMGQEVILRCVPISNHLYFYWYRQILGQKVEFLVSFYNNEISEKSEIFDDQFSVERPDGSNFTLKIRSTKLEDSAMYFCASSGQGGISGANVLTFGAGSRLTVL.

V is TRBV18 and J is TRBJ2-1; D is possibly TRBD2 (6 bases). The germline CDR1 and CDR2 sequences are KGHSH and LQKENI. The CDR3 has 16 amino acids. V lost 3 bases, J lost 5 bases, and 17 bases lay in between. The CDR3 nucleotides are TGTGCCAGCTCACCGCTCCAGGGTAAGCGGGACAATGAGCAGTTCTTC. This sequence encodes CASSPLQGKRDNEQFF.

This chain links TRBV19 with TRBJ1-1, with unresolved D. CDR1 is LNHDA, CDR2 SQIVND, per germline (reference sequence). This CDR3 region has 14 residues. V gave up 3 bases and J gave up 1 base, with 9 bases separating them. The CDR3 here is CASSMGSGNTEAFF. Written as DNA, the CDR3 is TGTGCCAGTAGTATGGGCAGCGGGAACACTGAAGCTTTCTTT.

The V gene is TRBV27, the J gene TRBJ1-6; 7 bases are a match to TRBD1. V was clipped by 5 bases and J by 8 bases; unmatched bases: 9. Per the germline V gene, CDR1 is MNHEY and CDR2 is SMNVEV (reference sequence). The CDR3 contains 15 residues. The CDR3 sequence is CASSITGTVDSPLHF. The CDR3 DNA sequence: TGTGCCAGCAGTATTACCGGGACAGTTGATTCACCCCTCCACTTT.

The rearrangement links TRBV27 to TRBJ2-7; D ambiguous. Germline CDR1 reads MNHEY; CDR2 reads SMNVEV (reference sequence). The germline V and J ends were trimmed by 6 bases and 7 bases, with 16 bases remaining between them. The CDR3 has 13 residues. The CDR3 protein is CASRRGPTWEQYF. The CDR3 DNA follows: TGTGCCAGCAGGAGAGGCCCAACTTGGGAGCAGTACTTC.

The chain recombines TRBV9 with TRBJ1-2, with no clear D. Deletions cut 6 bases from V and 2 bases from J, with 14 bases between. The CDR3 runs 14 residues. Germline V gene data show CDR1 as SGDLS and CDR2 as YYNGEE. DNA for the CDR3: TGTGCCAGCATGCATCCATTCGGGAACTATGGCTACACCTTC. This translates into CASMHPFGNYGYTF.

V and J are TRBV6-6 and TRBJ2-5; tentatively, D is TRBD1 (6 bases). V was shortened by 6 bases and J by 12 bases, with 14 bases between the two germline ends. This CDR3 has 11 amino acids. Germline lookup yields CDR1 MNHNY and CDR2 SVGAGI (reference sequence). CDR3: CASREGTTKYF. The CDR3 coding sequence is TGTGCCAGCAGGGAAGGGACAACGAAGTACTTC.

The chain is built from TRBV19 and TRBJ2-7, with D maybe TRBD2 (10 bases). Trimming left V 5 bases short and J 9 bases short, with 17 bases between. From germline, CDR1 is LNHDA and CDR2 SQIVND (reference sequence). CDR3 size: 13 residues. The CDR3 DNA follows: TGTGCCAGTAGTCCACTAGCGGGACAGGGGCAGTACTTC. This gives the protein CASSPLAGQGQYF.

DNA of the CDR3: TGTGCCAGCAGTGAACGGAGCTCTGTCTACACGAACACAGATACGCAGTATTTT. Its protein product is CASSERSSVYTNTDTQYF. The chain is built from TRBV6-1 and TRBJ2-3; no definite D call. With 2 bases removed from V and 2 bases from J, the gap between germline ends came to 20 bases. The CDR3 length is 18 residues. Germline loops: CDR1 MNHNS, CDR2 SASEGT.

The chain uses TRBV2 and TRBJ2-1, with a weak D call TRBD2 (6 bases). From germline, CDR1 is SNHLY and CDR2 FYNNEI. This CDR3 has 15 amino acids. V lost 6 bases and J 0 bases, leaving 12 bases between the germline ends. CDR3 region: CASREGRSSYNEQFF. The CDR3 nucleotides read TGTGCCAGCAGGGAGGGTAGGAGCTCCTACAATGAGCAGTTCTTC.

The chain employs TRBV10-3 and TRBJ1-3; 12 positions agree with TRBD1. The CDR3 runs 19 residues. After removal of 4 bases from V and 4 bases from J, the junction contained 14 bases not matched to a gene. Germline values: CDR1 ENHRY, CDR2 SYGVKD. Here the CDR3 DNA reads TGTGCCATCAGTGGTCCCGGGACAGGGGGCGACGGGGCGGGAAACACCATATATTTT. Its protein product is CAISGPGTGGDGAGNTIYF.

The gene calls are TRBV28 and TRBJ1-2; tentatively, D is TRBD1 (6 bases). Trimming shortened V by 2 bases and J by 7 bases, and 14 bases separated the two germline ends. The CDR3 sequence is 14 residues long. Germline V gives CDR1 MDHEN, CDR2 SYDVKM. For the CDR3, the DNA is TGTGCCAGCAGTTTACCCAACAACAGGGCTGGCTACACCTTC. Translating it yields CASSLPNNRAGYTF.

In regard to this clone: Relative to the germline gene, one junction end is altered; a read error may explain this. V usage is TRBV7-8 and J usage is TRBJ2-3; tentative D call: TRBD1 (5 bases). CDR3 size: 12 residues. Germline loops: CDR1 SGHVS, CDR2 FQNEAQ. The CDR3 sequence: CASSSTAPKRHF. CDR3 nucleotides: TGTGCCAGCAGCTCGACAGCCCCAAAGAGACATTTT.

The chain couples TRBV2 to TRBJ2-7; 7 nucleotides match TRBD1. Germline trimming cut 8 bases from V and 4 bases from J; bases unmatched to any gene: 8. CDR1 and CDR2 from the germline V gene are SNHLY and FYNNEI. This CDR3 region has 13 residues. This chain's CDR3 is CASVRDRQYEQYF. The CDR3, as DNA: TGTGCCAGCGTCCGGGACAGACAATACGAGCAGTACTTC.

This sequence joins TRBV5-4 and TRBJ2-5; 10 nucleotides match TRBD2. The J call is uncertain, as TRBJ2-7 better fits the DNA end. From germline, CDR1 is SGHNT and CDR2 YYREEE (reference sequence). CDR3 size: 16 residues. CDR3 bases: TGTGCCAGCAGGCGAACTAGCGGGACCTCCTCCTACGAGCAGTACTTC. Translating it yields CASRRTSGTSSYEQYF.

This sequence joins TRBV29-1 and TRBJ2-7; a possible D gene is TRBD1 (5 bases). The germline V gene encodes CDR1 SQVTM and CDR2 ANQGSEA. Between the trimmed V and J ends, which lost 7 bases and 1 base, there was a span of 11 bases. The CDR3 is 12 residues long. In nucleotides, the CDR3 is TGCAGCGAGACAGATCAGTCCTACGAGCAGTACTTC. Translated: CSETDQSYEQYF.

The chain combines TRBV4-2 with TRBJ1-1; 9 positions agree with TRBD1. The CDR3 spans 15 residues. Germline V CDR1 and CDR2: LGHNA, YNFKEQ. With 1 base clipped from V and 6 bases from J, the junction kept 6 bases outside the gene matches. The DNA for the CDR3 is TGTGCCAGCAGCCAAGTACAACAGGGGGCCCCTGAAGCTTTCTTT. This encodes CASSQVQQGAPEAFF.

The chain joins TRBV28 to TRBJ1-5; a weak D match, TRBD1 (5 bases). With 8 bases removed from V and 5 bases from J, the gap between germline ends came to 13 bases. This CDR3 comprises 13 residues. CDR1 is MDHEN and CDR2 is SYDVKM in the germline V gene. The CDR3 loop is CASLMGRDQPQHF. For the CDR3, the DNA is TGTGCCAGCCTCATGGGGCGCGATCAGCCCCAGCATTTT.

This chain joins TRBV4-1 and TRBJ2-1, with 9 positions matching TRBD2. V was clipped by 0 bases and J by 8 bases; unmatched bases: 17. This CDR3 has 19 amino acids. Looked up from germline, CDR1 is MGHRA and CDR2 is YSYEKL. The CDR3 here is CASSQDGSLGLAGSHEQFF. In nucleotides, the CDR3 is TGCGCCAGCAGCCAAGACGGGAGTTTGGGGCTAGCGGGATCCCATGAGCAGTTCTTC.

The CDR3 here is CASSWARTDTQYF. Written as DNA, the CDR3 is TGTGCCAGCAGCTGGGCCCGCACAGATACGCAGTATTTT. This rearrangement joins TRBV13 to TRBJ2-3, with D hard to call. Germline V gene sequence: CDR1 PRHDT, CDR2 FYEKMQ (reference sequence). The ends were cut back, 4 bases at V and 1 base at J, with 6 bases in the middle. The CDR3 loop spans 13 amino acids.

V usage is TRBV2 and J usage is TRBJ1-2, with 8 bases lining up with TRBD1. Germline V gene data show CDR1 as SNHLY and CDR2 as FYNNEI. V trimming: 2 bases; J trimming: 1 base; junction bases outside the gene matches: 6. This CDR3 comprises 16 residues. CDR3 protein: CASSEILTGDNYGYTF. Written as DNA, the CDR3 is TGTGCCAGCAGTGAAATCTTGACAGGGGATAACTATGGCTACACCTTC.

The V gene is TRBV6-6, the J gene TRBJ2-7; TRBD2 agrees at 9 bases. V shed 6 bases and J 3 bases; nucleotides not matched to a gene: 12. The CDR3 is made up of 16 amino acids. Per the germline V gene, CDR1 is MNHNY and CDR2 is SVGAGI (reference sequence). CDR3 residues: CASSPPTSGIFYEQYF. The CDR3 DNA reads as TGTGCCAGCAGCCCCCCGACTAGCGGAATTTTCTACGAGCAGTACTTC.

V usage is TRBV6-1 and J usage is TRBJ2-5, with a weak D call TRBD1 (6 bases). The CDR3 contains 14 residues. The V and J ends lost 6 bases and 1 base respectively, with 12 bases between them. Germline V lookup: CDR1 MNHNS, CDR2 SASEGT. The CDR3 protein is CASSLAGVQETQYF. The CDR3 region has the DNA TGTGCCAGCAGCCTGGCAGGGGTCCAAGAGACCCAGTACTTC.

Of note for this clone: Other DNA sequences of this sample code for an identical CDR3. The chain employs TRBV7-9 and TRBJ2-5; 7 bases align to TRBD1. CDR1 is SEHNR and CDR2 is FQNEAQ in the germline V gene (reference sequence). This CDR3 has 14 amino acids. V lost 5 bases to trimming and J lost 2 bases; unmatched junction nucleotides: 5. CDR3 sequence: CASSPGTAQETQYF. CDR3 nucleotides: TGTGCCAGCAGCCCCGGGACAGCTCAAGAGACCCAGTACTTC.

The chain couples TRBV19 to TRBJ2-2; the match to TRBD1 covers 12 bases. Per the germline V gene, CDR1 is LNHDA and CDR2 is SQIVND (reference sequence). The V gene end was trimmed by 4 bases and the J gene end by 4 bases; junction bases not matched to a gene: 1. The CDR3 totals 15 residues. Written as DNA, the CDR3 is TGTGCCAGTAGTAGGGACAGGGGGCCCACCGGGGAGCTGTTTTTT. Its protein product is CASSRDRGPTGELFF.

The rearrangement links TRBV23-1 to TRBJ2-2; perhaps TRBD2 as D (5 bases). Being an ORF, TRBV23-1 has a function that is uncertain. The V gene lost 0 bases and the J gene lost 4 bases, with 9 bases spanning the gap. This CDR3 region has 15 residues. The CDR3 region has the DNA TGCGCCAGCAGTCAATCGGGGAGCCCCACCGGGGAGCTGTTTTTT. Encoded protein: CASSQSGSPTGELFF.

The rearrangement joins TRBV28 to TRBJ1-2; 11 nucleotides line up with TRBD1. With V trimmed by 7 bases and J by 1 base, 8 bases remained unmatched. This CDR3 spans 16 amino acids. The germline V gene encodes CDR1 MDHEN and CDR2 SYDVKM. CDR3 DNA sequence: TGTGCCAGCAAGGACAGGGGGCGCGGGGGTAACTATGGCTACACCTTC. This encodes CASKDRGRGGNYGYTF.

In DNA form, the CDR3 reads TGTGCCAGCGGAACAGGGTTGACTGAAGCTTTCTTT. This encodes CASGTGLTEAFF. The chain links TRBV28 to TRBJ1-1; tentatively, D is TRBD1 (6 bases). CDR1 is MDHEN, CDR2 SYDVKM, per germline. The CDR3 loop spans 12 amino acids. V gave up 8 bases and J gave up 5 bases, with 12 bases separating them.

This chain uses TRBV15 with TRBJ1-5; possible D gene TRBD1, 5 bases. The CDR3 sequence is 18 residues long. Trimming took off 1 base at V and 2 bases at J, with 18 bases between the two ends. The germline CDR1 and CDR2 sequences are LNHNV and YYDKDF (reference sequence). The CDR3 reads CATSRVGQRGAGNQPQHF. CDR3 DNA: TGTGCCACCAGCAGAGTGGGGCAAAGGGGCGCGGGCAATCAGCCCCAGCATTTT.

V usage is TRBV7-6 and J usage is TRBJ2-2; TRBD2 agrees at 9 bases. Germline CDR1 and CDR2: SGHVS and FNYEAQ. With 5 bases clipped from V and 5 bases from J, the junction kept 9 bases outside the gene matches. The CDR3 totals 16 residues. The CDR3 DNA sequence: TGTGCCAGCAGCGTCCCTAGCGGGATTGGGACCGGGGAGCTGTTTTTT. Translated, it gives CASSVPSGIGTGELFF.

The chain combines TRBV15 with TRBJ2-2; 7 bases agree with TRBD1. Germline trimming cut 4 bases from V and 0 bases from J; bases unmatched to any gene: 2. CDR3 length: 15 residues. Germline CDR1 reads LNHNV; CDR2 reads YYDKDF (reference sequence). CDR3 loop: CATSTQGTNTGELFF. CDR3 bases: TGTGCCACCAGCACACAGGGGACGAACACCGGGGAGCTGTTTTTT. Looking up the rest from reference TRBV15 and TRBJ2-2 gives the full variable domain: DAMVIQNPRYQVTQFGKPVTLSCSQTLNHNVMYWYQQKSSQAPKLLFHYYDKDFNNEADTPDNFQSRRPNTSFCFLDIRSPGLGDTAMYLCATSTQGTNTGELFFGEGSRLTVL.

The gene calls are TRBV5-4 and TRBJ2-7; 10 bases fit TRBD1. The V gene end was trimmed by 4 bases and the J gene end by 3 bases; junction bases not matched to a gene: 1. There are 13 residues in the CDR3. Germline loops: CDR1 SGHNT, CDR2 YYREEE (reference sequence). The CDR3 bases are TGTGCCAGCAGCCGGGACAGGGGCTACGAGCAGTACTTC. Amino acids: CASSRDRGYEQYF.